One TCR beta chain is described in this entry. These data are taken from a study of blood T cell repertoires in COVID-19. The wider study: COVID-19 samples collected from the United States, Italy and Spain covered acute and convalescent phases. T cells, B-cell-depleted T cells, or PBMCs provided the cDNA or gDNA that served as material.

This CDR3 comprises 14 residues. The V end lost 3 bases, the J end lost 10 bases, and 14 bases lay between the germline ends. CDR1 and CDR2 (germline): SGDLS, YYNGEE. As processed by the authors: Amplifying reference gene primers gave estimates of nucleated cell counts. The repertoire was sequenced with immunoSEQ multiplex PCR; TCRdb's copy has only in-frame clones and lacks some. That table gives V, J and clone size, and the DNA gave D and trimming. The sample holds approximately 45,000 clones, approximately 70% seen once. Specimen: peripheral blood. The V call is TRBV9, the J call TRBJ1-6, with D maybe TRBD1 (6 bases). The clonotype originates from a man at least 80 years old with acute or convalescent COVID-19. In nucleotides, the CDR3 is TGTGCCAGCAGCGCAACAGGGCCCGAATCACCCCTCCACTTT. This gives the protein CASSATGPESPLHF. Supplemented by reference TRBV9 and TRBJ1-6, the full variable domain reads DSGVTQTPKHLITATGQRVTLRCSPRSGDLSVYWYQQSLDQGLQFLIQYYNGEERAKGNILERFSAQQFPDLHSELNLSSLELGDSALYFCASSATGPESPLHFGNGTRLTVT.